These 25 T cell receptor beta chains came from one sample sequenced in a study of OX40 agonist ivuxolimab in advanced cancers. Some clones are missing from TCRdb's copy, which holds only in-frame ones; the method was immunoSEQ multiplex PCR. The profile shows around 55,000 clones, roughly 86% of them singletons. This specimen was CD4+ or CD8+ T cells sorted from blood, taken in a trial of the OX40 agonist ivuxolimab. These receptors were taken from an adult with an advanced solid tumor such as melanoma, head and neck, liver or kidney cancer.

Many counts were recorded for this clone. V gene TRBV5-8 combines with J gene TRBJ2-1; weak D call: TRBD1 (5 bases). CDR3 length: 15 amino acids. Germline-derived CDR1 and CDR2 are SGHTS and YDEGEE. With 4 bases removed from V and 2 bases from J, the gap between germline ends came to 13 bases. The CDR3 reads CASSRLQETYNEQFF. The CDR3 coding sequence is TGTGCCAGCAGCCGCCTACAGGAGACCTACAATGAGCAGTTCTTC. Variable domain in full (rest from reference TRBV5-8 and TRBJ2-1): EAGVTQSPTHLIKTRGQQATLRCSPISGHTSVYWYQQALGLGLQFLLWYDEGEERNRGNFPPRFSGRQFPNYSSELNVNALELEDSALYLCASSRLQETYNEQFFGPGTRLTVL.

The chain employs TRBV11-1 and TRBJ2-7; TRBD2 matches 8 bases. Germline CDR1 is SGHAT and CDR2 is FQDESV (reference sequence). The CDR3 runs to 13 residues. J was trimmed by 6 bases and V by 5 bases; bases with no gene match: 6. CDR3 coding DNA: TGTGCCAGCAGCCGGGGGGGGACCGTCGAGCAGTACTTC. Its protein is CASSRGGTVEQYF.

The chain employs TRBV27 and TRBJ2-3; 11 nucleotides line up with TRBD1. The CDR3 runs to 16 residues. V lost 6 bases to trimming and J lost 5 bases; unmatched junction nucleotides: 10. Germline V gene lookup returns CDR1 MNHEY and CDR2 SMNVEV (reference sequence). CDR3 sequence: CASRSGQGARLDTQYF. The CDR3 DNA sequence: TGTGCCAGCAGGTCTGGACAGGGGGCGCGTTTAGATACGCAGTATTTT.

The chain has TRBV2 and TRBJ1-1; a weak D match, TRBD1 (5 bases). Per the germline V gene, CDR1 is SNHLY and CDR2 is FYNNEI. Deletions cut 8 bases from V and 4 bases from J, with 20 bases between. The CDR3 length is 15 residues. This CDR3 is CASRGDSTEGTEAFF. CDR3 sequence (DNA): TGTGCCAGCCGAGGGGACTCTACTGAGGGCACTGAAGCTTTCTTT.

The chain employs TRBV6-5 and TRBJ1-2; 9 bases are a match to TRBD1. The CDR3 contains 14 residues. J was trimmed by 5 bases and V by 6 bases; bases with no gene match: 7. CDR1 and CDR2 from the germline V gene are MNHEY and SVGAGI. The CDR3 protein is CASSPTGGGYGYTF. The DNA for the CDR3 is TGTGCCAGCAGCCCCACAGGGGGCGGGTATGGCTACACCTTC.

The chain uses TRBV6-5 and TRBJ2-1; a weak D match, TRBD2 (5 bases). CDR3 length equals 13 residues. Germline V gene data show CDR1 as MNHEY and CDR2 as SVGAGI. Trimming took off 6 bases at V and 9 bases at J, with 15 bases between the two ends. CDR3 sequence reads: CASSPPGGGEQFF. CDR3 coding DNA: TGTGCCAGCAGCCCTCCTGGAGGAGGTGAGCAGTTCTTC.

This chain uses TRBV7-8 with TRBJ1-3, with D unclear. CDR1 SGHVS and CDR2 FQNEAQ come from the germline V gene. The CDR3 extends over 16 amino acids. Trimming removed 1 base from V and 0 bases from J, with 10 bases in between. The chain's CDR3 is CASSLDGLTSGNTIYF. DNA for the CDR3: TGTGCCAGCAGCTTAGACGGCCTCACCTCTGGAAACACCATATATTTT.

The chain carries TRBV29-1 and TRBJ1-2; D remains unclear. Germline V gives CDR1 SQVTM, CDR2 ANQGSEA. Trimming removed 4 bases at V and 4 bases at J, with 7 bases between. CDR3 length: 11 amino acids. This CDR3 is CSVARSYGYTF. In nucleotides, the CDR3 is TGCAGCGTTGCCCGCTCCTATGGCTACACCTTC.

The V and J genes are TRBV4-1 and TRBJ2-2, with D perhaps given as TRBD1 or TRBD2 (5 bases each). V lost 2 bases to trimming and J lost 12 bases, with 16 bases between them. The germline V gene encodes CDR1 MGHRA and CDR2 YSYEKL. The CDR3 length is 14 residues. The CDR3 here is CASSQLRDGGKLFF. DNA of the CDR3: TGCGCCAGCAGCCAACTCCGGGACGGTGGTAAGCTGTTTTTT.

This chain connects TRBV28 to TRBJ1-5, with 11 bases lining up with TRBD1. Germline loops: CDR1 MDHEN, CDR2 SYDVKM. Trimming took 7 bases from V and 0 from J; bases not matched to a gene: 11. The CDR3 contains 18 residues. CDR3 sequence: CASIPGGQGGYSNQPQHF. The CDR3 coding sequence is TGTGCCAGCATTCCTGGGGGACAGGGGGGGTATAGCAATCAGCCCCAGCATTTT.

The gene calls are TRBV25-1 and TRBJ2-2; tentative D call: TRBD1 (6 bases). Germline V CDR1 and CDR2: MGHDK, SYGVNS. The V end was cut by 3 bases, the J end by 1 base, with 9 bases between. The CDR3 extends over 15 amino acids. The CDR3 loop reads CASSDVTGNTGELFF. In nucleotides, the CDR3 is TGTGCCAGCAGTGATGTGACAGGGAACACCGGGGAGCTGTTTTTT.

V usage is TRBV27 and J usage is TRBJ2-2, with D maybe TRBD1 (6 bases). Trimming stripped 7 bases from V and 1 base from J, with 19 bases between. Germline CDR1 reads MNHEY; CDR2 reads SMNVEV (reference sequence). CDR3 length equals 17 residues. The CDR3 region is CASIHNGPGENTGELFF. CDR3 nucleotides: TGTGCCAGCATCCATAACGGGCCAGGGGAGAACACCGGGGAGCTGTTTTTT.

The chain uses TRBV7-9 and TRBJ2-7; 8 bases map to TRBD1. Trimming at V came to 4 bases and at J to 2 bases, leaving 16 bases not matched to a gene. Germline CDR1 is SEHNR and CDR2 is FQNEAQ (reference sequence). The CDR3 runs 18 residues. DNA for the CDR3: TGTGCCAGCAGCTATAATCCTCGGACAGGGCGCCTTACCTACGAGCAGTACTTC. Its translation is CASSYNPRTGRLTYEQYF.

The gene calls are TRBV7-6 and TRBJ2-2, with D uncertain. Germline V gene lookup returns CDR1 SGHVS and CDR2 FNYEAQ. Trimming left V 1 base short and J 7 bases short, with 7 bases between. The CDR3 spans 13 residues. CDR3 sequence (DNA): TGTGCCAGCAGCTTAGGGGGAATCGGGGAGCTGTTTTTT. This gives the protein CASSLGGIGELFF.

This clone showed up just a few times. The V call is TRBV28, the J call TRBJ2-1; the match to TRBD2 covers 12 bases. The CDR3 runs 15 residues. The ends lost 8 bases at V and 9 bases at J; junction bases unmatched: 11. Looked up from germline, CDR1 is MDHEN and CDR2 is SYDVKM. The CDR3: CASSPSGGEHGEQFF. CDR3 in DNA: TGTGCCAGCTCTCCTAGCGGGGGGGAGCATGGTGAGCAGTTCTTC. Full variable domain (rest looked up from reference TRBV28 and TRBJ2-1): DVKVTQSSRYLVKRTGEKVFLECVQDMDHENMFWYRQDPGLGLRLIYFSYDVKMKEKGDIPEGYSVSREKKERFSLILESASTNQTSMYLCASSPSGGEHGEQFFGPGTRLTVL.

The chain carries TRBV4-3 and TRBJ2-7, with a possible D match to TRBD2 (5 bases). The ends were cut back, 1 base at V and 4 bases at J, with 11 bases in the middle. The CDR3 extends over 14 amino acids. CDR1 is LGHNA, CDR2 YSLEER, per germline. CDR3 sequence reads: CASSQVRTGYEQYF. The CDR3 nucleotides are TGCGCCAGCAGCCAAGTCAGGACTGGATACGAGCAGTACTTC.

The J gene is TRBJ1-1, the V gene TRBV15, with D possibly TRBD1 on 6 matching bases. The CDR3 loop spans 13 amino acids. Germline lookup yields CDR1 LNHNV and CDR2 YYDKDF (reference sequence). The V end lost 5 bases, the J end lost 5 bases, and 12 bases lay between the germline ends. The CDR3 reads CATSQEGGTEAFF. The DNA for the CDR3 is TGTGCCACCAGCCAAGAGGGGGGAACTGAAGCTTTCTTT.

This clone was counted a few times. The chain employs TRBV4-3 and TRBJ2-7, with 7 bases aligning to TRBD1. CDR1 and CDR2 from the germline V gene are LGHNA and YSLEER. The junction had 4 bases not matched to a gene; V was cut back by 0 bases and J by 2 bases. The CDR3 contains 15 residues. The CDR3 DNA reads TGCGCCAGCAGCCAAGACCGACAGGGTACCTACGAGCAGTACTTC. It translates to CASSQDRQGTYEQYF.

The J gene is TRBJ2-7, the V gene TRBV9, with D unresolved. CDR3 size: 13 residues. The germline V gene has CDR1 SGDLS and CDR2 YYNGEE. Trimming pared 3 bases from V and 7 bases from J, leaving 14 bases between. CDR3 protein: CASSADGPTEQYF. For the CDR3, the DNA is TGTGCCAGCAGCGCGGACGGACCTACGGAGCAGTACTTC.

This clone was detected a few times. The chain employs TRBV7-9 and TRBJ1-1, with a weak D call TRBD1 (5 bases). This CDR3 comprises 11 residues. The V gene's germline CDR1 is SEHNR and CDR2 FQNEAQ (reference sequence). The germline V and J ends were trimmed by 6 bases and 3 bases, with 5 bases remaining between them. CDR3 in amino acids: CASRGDTEAFF. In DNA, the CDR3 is TGTGCCAGCAGGGGGGACACTGAAGCTTTCTTT. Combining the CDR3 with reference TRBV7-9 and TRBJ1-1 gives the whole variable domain DTGVSQNPRHKITKRGQNVTFRCDPISEHNRLYWYRQTLGQGPEFLTYFQNEAQLEKSRLLSDRFSAERPKGSFSTLEIQRTEQGDSAMYLCASRGDTEAFFGQGTRLTVV.

Here the CDR3 reads CASSYRVLDEKLFF. The DNA for the CDR3 is TGTGCCAGCAGCTACAGGGTATTAGATGAAAAACTGTTTTTT. The V and J genes are TRBV27 and TRBJ1-4; the D gene is possibly TRBD1 (6 bases). V dropped 6 bases and J dropped 6 bases, with 14 bases sitting between them. The CDR3 length is 14 residues. CDR1 and CDR2 from the germline V gene are MNHEY and SMNVEV (reference sequence).

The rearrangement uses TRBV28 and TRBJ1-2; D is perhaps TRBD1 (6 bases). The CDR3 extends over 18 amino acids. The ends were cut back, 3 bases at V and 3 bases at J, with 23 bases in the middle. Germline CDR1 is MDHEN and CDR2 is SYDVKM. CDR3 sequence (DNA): TGTGCCAGCAGTTTGGAAGGAAGGAGGGGGGGGATTCACTATGGCTACACCTTC. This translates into CASSLEGRRGGIHYGYTF.

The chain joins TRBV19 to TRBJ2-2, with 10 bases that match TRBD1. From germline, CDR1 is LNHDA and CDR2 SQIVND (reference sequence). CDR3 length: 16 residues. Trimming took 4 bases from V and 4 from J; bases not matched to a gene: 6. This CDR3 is CASSTRQGASTGELFF. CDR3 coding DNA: TGTGCCAGTAGTACCCGACAGGGGGCGAGCACCGGGGAGCTGTTTTTT.

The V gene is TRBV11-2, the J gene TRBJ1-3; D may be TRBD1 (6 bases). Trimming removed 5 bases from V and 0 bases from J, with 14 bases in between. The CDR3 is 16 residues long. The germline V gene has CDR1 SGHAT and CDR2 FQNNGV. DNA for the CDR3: TGTGCCAGCAGCCGAGAGGGGGGGTCCTCTGGAAACACCATATATTTT. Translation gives CASSREGGSSGNTIYF.

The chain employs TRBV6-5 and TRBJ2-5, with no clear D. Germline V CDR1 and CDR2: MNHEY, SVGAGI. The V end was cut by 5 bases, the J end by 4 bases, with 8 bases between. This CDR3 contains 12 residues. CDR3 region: CASSPLGETQYF. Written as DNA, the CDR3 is TGTGCCAGCAGTCCCCTCGGAGAGACCCAGTACTTC.